The 14 T cell receptor beta chains below come from one sample, sequenced in a study of kidney transplant recipient with SARS-CoV-2 infection. TCRdb reprocessed the reads via MiXCR and lists one record per CDR3 protein. Of 200,000 to 250,000 distinct CDR3 sequences listed, about 28% were seen once; the top ten hold almost 7.5%. Sequencing was performed on a blood sample, taken at baseline and around day 110 from a kidney transplant recipient. The receptors come from a male patient aged 30 to 40 who had COVID-19 and was a kidney transplant recipient. Some T cells may be transferred from the graft donor.

At least ten counts were recorded for this clonotype. The rearrangement uses TRBV6-5 and TRBJ1-4; perhaps TRBD1 as D (5 bases). Germline V gene data show CDR1 as MNHEY and CDR2 as SVGAGI. The CDR3 has 11 amino acids. The germline V and J ends were trimmed by 6 bases and 11 bases, with 10 bases remaining between them. The CDR3 protein is CASRDTAKLFF. CDR3 DNA sequence: TGTGCCAGCAGGGACACGGCGAAACTGTTTTTT.

This sequence joins TRBV11-3 and TRBJ1-2; no firm D call. The germline gives CDR1 SGHNT, CDR2 YENEEA. The V end was cut by 5 bases, the J end by 4 bases, with 23 bases between. The CDR3 has 17 residues. Here the CDR3 reads CASSVRHDLGKTYGYTF. The CDR3 bases are TGTGCCAGCAGCGTTCGACACGATCTCGGAAAGACCTATGGCTACACCTTC.

This clonotype was observed many times. The V call is TRBV11-2, the J call TRBJ2-1; 8 nucleotides line up with TRBD2. CDR1 and CDR2 from the germline V gene are SGHAT and FQNNGV. This CDR3 contains 15 residues. V lost 0 bases, J lost 7 bases, and 5 bases stayed unmatched. Written as DNA, the CDR3 is TGTGCCAGCAGCTTAGATCTAGCGGGTGGGAATGAGCAGTTCTTC. Its protein product is CASSLDLAGGNEQFF.

There are a few counts of this clonotype. This chain joins TRBV5-3 and TRBJ1-2; D is unclear. TRBV5-3 is reported as an ORF; its role is uncertain. This CDR3 comprises 16 residues. V was trimmed by 7 bases and J by 4 bases, leaving 23 bases between them. CDR3 residues: CARQERVVRKTYGYTF. The CDR3 DNA sequence: TGTGCCAGACAAGAGAGAGTGGTGAGAAAGACCTATGGCTACACCTTC.

With regard to this clonotype: The CDR3 ends on some other residue instead of the conserved phenylalanine or tryptophan, so this is likely a read error. The rearrangement links TRBV11-2 to TRBJ2-3; D is unclear. Germline V gene data show CDR1 as SGHAT and CDR2 as FQNNGV. Trimming pared 1 base from V and 8 bases from J, leaving 10 bases between. The CDR3 runs 13 residues. The CDR3 DNA reads TGTGCCAGCAGCTTAGCCCAGATGGGTACGCAGTATCTT. Translation: CASSLAQMGTQYL.

Notes on this clonotype: Germline is not matched at one junction end, which may reflect a read error. This rearrangement joins TRBV5-6 to TRBJ2-3; maybe TRBD2 (6 bases). This CDR3 is built from 16 residues. Germline CDR1 reads SGHDT; CDR2 reads YYEEEE. The CDR3 loop is CASSWTLARGTVTQYF. CDR3 DNA: TGTGCCAGCAGCTGGACCTTGGCGCGGGGCACAGTTACGCAGTATTTT.

As to this clonotype: Just one base apart from a much larger clone, this may be a read error. The rearrangement uses TRBV30 and TRBJ1-2; the D is unclear. Germline assignment: CDR1 GTSNPN and CDR2 SVGIG (reference sequence). This CDR3 has 16 amino acids. Trimming left V 4 bases short and J 4 bases short, with 22 bases between. The CDR3 protein is CAWTFERHRKTYGYTF. CDR3 in DNA: TGTGCCTGGACATTCGAGCGTCATAGAAAGACCTATGGCTACACCTTC.

There are many counts of this clonotype. The CDR3 loop is CATGKGGDRANSPLHF. The CDR3 DNA sequence: TGTGCCACCGGCAAGGGGGGTGACAGGGCCAATTCACCCCTCCACTTT. The chain combines TRBV15 with TRBJ1-6, with 7 bases matching TRBD1. V shed 8 bases, J shed 7 bases, and the junction held 14 bases outside the gene matches. The CDR3 runs 16 residues. Germline CDR1 and CDR2: LNHNV and YYDKDF (reference sequence).

This clonotype has just a few counts. V is TRBV3-1 and J is TRBJ1-1; the match to TRBD1 covers 7 bases. Germline V gene data show CDR1 as LGHDT and CDR2 as YNNKEL (reference sequence). This CDR3 spans 16 amino acids. Germline trimming cut 0 bases from V and 5 bases from J; bases unmatched to any gene: 9. The CDR3 here is CASSQDPTGRRTEAFF. The CDR3 DNA reads TGTGCCAGCAGCCAAGACCCGACAGGGAGGAGGACTGAAGCTTTCTTT.

This clonotype came up many times. The rearrangement joins TRBV6-5 to TRBJ2-7; D call uncertain. Germline-derived CDR1 and CDR2 are MNHEY and SVGAGI. CDR3 length: 13 amino acids. Trimming cost V 5 bases and J 0 bases, with 8 bases left between them. CDR3 in DNA: TGTGCCAGCAGTGAGGATTACTCCTACGAGCAGTACTTC. Protein product: CASSEDYSYEQYF.

This clonotype has a count of ten or more. The chain uses TRBV6-5 and TRBJ2-7, with 8 bases fitting TRBD1. The junction had 12 bases not matched to a gene; V was cut back by 5 bases and J by 3 bases. This CDR3 has 16 residues. Germline V gene data show CDR1 as MNHEY and CDR2 as SVGAGI. The CDR3 is CASSKRTGTGFYEQYF. DNA for the CDR3: TGTGCCAGCAGTAAGAGAACCGGGACAGGATTCTACGAGCAGTACTTC.

This clonotype was seen at least ten times. This chain uses TRBV15 with TRBJ1-2; D is ambiguous. The V and J ends lost 5 bases and 4 bases respectively, with 23 bases between them. Germline V lookup: CDR1 LNHNV, CDR2 YYDKDF (reference sequence). The CDR3 length is 17 residues. The CDR3 is CATSRSERCGKTYGYTF. The CDR3 coding sequence is TGTGCCACCAGCCGAAGTGAAAGGTGTGGAAAGACCTATGGCTACACCTTC.

Remarks on this clonotype: This clone may be a read error of a much larger clone one base away. The V gene is TRBV4-2, the J gene TRBJ2-1; 9 bases align to TRBD1. The length of the CDR3 is 19 residues. Germline values: CDR1 LGHNA, CDR2 YNFKEQ. The CDR3 loop reads CASGQDSGQGLIRRNEQFF. As DNA, the CDR3 is TGTGCCAGCGGCCAAGATTCGGGACAGGGATTGATCCGACGAAATGAGCAGTTCTTC.

This clonotype came up a few times. The chain joins TRBV20-1 to TRBJ2-1; D remains ambiguous. CDR3 size: 17 residues. CDR1 is DFQATT, CDR2 SNEGSKA, per germline (reference sequence). V shed 1 base and J shed 11 bases, with 27 bases lying between them. CDR3 nucleotides: TGCAGTGCTAGAGTTCTCGAGATGGGGAAGGGTACAATGAAGCAGTTCTTC. Its translation: CSARVLEMGKGTMKQFF.